The sequence of this T cell receptor beta chain was determined in a study of blood T cell repertoires in COVID-19. In the study overall: Recovered status applied to Cohort 3 donors who had two consecutive negative PCRs. It also applied to those with clearance or with symptom resolution. Sites across the United States, Italy and Spain contributed samples from acute and convalescent COVID-19. PBMCs, B-cell-depleted T cells, or T cells provided the cDNA or gDNA that made up the material.

The table came from immunoSEQ multiplex PCR; TCRdb's copy has only in-frame clones and leaves some out. The data hold 200,000 to 250,000 clones, with about 90% observed a single time. V lost 0 bases, J lost 4 bases, and 5 bases lay in between. The CDR3 has 13 residues. Germline V gene lookup returns CDR1 LGHNA and CDR2 YNFKEQ. The source material was PBMCs or T cells enriched from blood (not recorded which). The chain joins TRBV4-2 to TRBJ2-3; no clear D. This sequence originates from a woman in her 50s in a cohort exposed to, infected with or recovered from COVID-19 (not recorded which). The CDR3 region has the DNA TGTGCCAGCAGCCAAGATCTCCCAGATACGCAGTATTTT. Its protein product is CASSQDLPDTQYF.